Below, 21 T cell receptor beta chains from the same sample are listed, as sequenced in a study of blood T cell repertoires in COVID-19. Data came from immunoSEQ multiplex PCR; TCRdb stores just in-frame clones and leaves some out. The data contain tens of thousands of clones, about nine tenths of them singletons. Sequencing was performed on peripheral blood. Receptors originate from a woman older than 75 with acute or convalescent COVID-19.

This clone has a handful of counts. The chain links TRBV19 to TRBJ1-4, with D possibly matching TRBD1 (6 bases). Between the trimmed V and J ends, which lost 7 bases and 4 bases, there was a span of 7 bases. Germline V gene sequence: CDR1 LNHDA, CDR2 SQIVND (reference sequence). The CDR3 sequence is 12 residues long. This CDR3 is CASTRGNEKLFF. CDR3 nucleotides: TGTGCCAGTACCAGGGGTAATGAAAAACTGTTTTTT.

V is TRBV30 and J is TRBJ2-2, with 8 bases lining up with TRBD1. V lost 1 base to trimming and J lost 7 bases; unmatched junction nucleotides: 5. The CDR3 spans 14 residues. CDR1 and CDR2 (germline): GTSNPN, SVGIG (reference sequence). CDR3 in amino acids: CAWSGTGPHGELFF. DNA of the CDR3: TGTGCCTGGAGTGGGACAGGGCCCCACGGGGAGCTGTTTTTT.

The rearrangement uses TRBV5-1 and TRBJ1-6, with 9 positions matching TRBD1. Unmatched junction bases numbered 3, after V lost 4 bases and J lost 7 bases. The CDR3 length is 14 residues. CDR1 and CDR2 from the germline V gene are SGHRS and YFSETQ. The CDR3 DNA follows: TGCGCCAGCAGCCAGGGACAGGGAAATTCACCCCTCCACTTT. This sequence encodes CASSQGQGNSPLHF.

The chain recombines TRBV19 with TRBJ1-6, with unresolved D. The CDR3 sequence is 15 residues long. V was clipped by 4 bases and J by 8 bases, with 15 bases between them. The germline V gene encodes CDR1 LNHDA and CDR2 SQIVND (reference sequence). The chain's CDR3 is CASSKDRQLYSPLHF. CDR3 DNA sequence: TGTGCCAGTAGTAAGGATCGGCAACTATATTCACCCCTCCACTTT.

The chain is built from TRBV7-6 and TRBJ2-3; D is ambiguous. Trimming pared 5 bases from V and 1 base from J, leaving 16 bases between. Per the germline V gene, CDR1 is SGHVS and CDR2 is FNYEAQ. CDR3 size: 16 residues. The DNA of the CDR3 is TGTGCCAGCAGCCCAGAACCTGGCGGCGGCACAGATACGCAGTATTTT. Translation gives CASSPEPGGGTDTQYF.

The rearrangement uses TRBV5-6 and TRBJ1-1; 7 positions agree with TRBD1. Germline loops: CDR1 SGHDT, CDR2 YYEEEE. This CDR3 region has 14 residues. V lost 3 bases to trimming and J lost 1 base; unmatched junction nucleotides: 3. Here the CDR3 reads CASSYRGRNTEAFF. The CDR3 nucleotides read TGTGCCAGCAGCTACAGGGGAAGGAACACTGAAGCTTTCTTT.

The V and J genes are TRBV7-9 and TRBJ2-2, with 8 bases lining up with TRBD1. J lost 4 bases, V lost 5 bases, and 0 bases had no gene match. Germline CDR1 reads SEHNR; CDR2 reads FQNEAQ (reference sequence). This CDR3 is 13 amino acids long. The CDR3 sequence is CASSTGGTGELFF. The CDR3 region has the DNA TGTGCCAGCAGCACAGGGGGCACCGGGGAGCTGTTTTTT.

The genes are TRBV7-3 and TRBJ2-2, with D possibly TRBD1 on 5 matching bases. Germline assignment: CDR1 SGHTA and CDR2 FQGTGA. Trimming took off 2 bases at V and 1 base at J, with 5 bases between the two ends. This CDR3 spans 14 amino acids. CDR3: CASSLQGNTGELFF. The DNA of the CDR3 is TGTGCCAGCAGCTTACAGGGGAACACCGGGGAGCTGTTTTTT.

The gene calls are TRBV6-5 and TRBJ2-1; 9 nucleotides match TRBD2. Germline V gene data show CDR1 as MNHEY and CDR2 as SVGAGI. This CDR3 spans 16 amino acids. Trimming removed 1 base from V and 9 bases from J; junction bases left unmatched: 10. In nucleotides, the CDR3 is TGTGCCAGCAGTTACTATTCTAGCGGGGTTCGCGTTGAGCAGTTCTTC. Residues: CASSYYSSGVRVEQFF.

The CDR3 here is CASSLDRGANEKLFF. CDR3 in DNA: TGTGCCAGCAGTTTAGACAGGGGCGCCAATGAAAAACTGTTTTTT. This chain connects TRBV6-6 to TRBJ1-4, with TRBD1 matching over 8 bases. The CDR3 is 15 residues long. Looked up from germline, CDR1 is MNHNY and CDR2 is SVGAGI (reference sequence). The trim removed 4 bases at V and 5 bases at J, leaving 6 bases unmatched.

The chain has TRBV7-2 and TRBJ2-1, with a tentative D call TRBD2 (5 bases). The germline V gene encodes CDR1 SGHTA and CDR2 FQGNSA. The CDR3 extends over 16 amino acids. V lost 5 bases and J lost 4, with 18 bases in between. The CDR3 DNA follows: TGTGCCAGCAGCCAGGCCCGGGATCGCGAGTACAATGAGCAGTTCTTC. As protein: CASSQARDREYNEQFF.

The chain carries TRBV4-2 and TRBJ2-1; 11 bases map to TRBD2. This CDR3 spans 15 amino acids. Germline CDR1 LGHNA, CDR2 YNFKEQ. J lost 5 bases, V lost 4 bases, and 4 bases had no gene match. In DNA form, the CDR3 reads TGTGCCAGCAGCCTTCTAGCGGGAGGCAACAATGAGCAGTTCTTC. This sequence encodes CASSLLAGGNNEQFF.

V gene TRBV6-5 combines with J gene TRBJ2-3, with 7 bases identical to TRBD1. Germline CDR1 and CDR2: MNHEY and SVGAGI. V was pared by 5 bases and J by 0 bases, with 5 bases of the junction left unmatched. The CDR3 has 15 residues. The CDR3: CASSPQTGSTDTQYF. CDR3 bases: TGTGCCAGCAGTCCCCAGACAGGGAGCACAGATACGCAGTATTTT.

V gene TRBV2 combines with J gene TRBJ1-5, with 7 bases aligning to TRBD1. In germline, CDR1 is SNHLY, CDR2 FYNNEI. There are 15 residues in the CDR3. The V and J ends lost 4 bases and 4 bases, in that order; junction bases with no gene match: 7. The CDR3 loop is CASSAPTGFNQPQHF. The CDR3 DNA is TGTGCCAGCAGTGCCCCGACAGGGTTTAATCAGCCCCAGCATTTT.

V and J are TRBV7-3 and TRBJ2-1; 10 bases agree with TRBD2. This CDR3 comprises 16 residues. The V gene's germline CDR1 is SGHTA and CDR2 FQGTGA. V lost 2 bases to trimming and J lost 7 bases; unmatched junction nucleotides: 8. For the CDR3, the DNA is TGTGCCAGCAGCTTACAATTCAAGCGGGAGGGGAATGAGCAGTTCTTC. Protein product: CASSLQFKREGNEQFF.

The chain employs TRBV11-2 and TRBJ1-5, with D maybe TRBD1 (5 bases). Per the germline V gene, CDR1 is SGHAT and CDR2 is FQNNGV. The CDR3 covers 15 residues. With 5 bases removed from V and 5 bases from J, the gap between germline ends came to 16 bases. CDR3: CASSLGGEGHQPQHF. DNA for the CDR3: TGTGCCAGCAGCCTGGGAGGGGAGGGCCATCAGCCCCAGCATTTT. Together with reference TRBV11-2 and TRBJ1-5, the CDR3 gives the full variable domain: EAGVAQSPRYKIIEKRQSVAFWCNPISGHATLYWYQQILGQGPKLLIQFQNNGVVDDSQLPKDRFSAERLKGVDSTLKIQPAKLEDSAVYLCASSLGGEGHQPQHFGDGTRLSIL.

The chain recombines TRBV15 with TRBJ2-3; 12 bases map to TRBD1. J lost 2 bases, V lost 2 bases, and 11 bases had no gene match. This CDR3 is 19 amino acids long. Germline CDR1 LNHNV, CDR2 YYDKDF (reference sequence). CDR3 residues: CATSRLGQGAPGDTDTQYF. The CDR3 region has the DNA TGTGCCACCAGCAGATTGGGACAGGGGGCACCGGGCGACACAGATACGCAGTATTTT.

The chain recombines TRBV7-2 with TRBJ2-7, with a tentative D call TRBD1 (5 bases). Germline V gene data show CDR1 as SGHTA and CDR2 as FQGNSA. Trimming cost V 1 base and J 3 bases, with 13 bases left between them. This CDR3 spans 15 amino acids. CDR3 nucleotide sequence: TGTGCCAGCAGCTTAGATTTGGGGCGGATCTACGAGCAGTACTTC. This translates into CASSLDLGRIYEQYF. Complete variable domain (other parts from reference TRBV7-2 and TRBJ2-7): GAGVSQSPSNKVTEKGKDVELRCDPISGHTALYWYRQSLGQGLEFLIYFQGNSAPDKSGLPSDRFSAERTGGSVSTLTIQRTQQEDSAVYLCASSLDLGRIYEQYFGPGTRLTVT.

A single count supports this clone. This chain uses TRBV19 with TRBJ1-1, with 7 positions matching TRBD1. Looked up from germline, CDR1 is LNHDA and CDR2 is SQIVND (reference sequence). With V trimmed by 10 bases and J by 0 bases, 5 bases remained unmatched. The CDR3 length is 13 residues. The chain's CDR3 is CATGQDMNTEAFF. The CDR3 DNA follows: TGTGCCACTGGACAGGACATGAACACTGAAGCTTTCTTT. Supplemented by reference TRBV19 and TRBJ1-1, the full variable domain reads DGGITQSPKYLFRKEGQNVTLSCEQNLNHDAMYWYRQDPGQGLRLIYYSQIVNDFQKGDIAEGYSVSREKKESFPLTVTSAQKNPTAFYLCATGQDMNTEAFFGQGTRLTVV.

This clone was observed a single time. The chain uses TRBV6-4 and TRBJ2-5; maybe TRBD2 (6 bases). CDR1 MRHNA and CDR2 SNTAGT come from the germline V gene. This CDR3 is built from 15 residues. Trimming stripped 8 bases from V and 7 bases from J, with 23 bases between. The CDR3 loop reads CASGRGLHLYVTQYF. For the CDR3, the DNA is TGTGCCAGCGGTCGGGGACTCCATCTATATGTGACCCAGTACTTC.

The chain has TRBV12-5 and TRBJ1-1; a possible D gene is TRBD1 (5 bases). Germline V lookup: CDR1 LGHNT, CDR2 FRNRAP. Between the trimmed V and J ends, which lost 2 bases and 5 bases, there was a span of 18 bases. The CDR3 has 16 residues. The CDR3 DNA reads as TGTGCTAGTGGTTTGACTCGTTCGACAGTGTTGACTGAAGCTTTCTTT. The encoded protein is CASGLTRSTVLTEAFF. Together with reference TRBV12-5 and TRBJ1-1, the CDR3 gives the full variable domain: DARVTQTPRHKVTEMGQEVTMRCQPILGHNTVFWYRQTMMQGLELLAYFRNRAPLDDSGMPKDRFSAEMPDATLATLKIQPSEPRDSAVYFCASGLTRSTVLTEAFFGQGTRLTVV.